This T cell receptor beta chain appears in the sequencing data of a study of cytomegalovirus exposure and HLA in healthy donors. The length of the CDR3 is 18 residues. Trimming removed 7 bases from V and 4 bases from J; junction bases left unmatched: 15. CDR1 and CDR2 from the germline V gene are SGHTA and FQGNSA. The primer mix had 60 Vbeta and 13 Jbeta primers. The data were produced by immunoSEQ multiplex PCR, yet TCRdb's version contains in-frame clones alone and is incomplete. This table holds approximately 190,000 clones, roughly 84% found once. The sequence was obtained from a boy between 10 and 17 years old in good health and CMV-seronegative. Sequencing was performed on PBMCs. The chain uses TRBV7-2 and TRBJ1-3, with 11 bases fitting TRBD1. The CDR3 spells CASTPAGDRGYEGNTIYF. CDR3 coding DNA: TGTGCCAGCACCCCGGCCGGGGACAGGGGGTATGAAGGAAACACCATATATTTT.